This TCR beta chain was identified during a study of shared clonotypes between healthy human individuals. Study-level background: The plates for each donor numbered three CD4 naive, three CD4 memory, two CD8 naive and one CD8 memory. Study observations and caveats: Larger estimated richness was generally seen in naive subsets than in memory subsets.

This table comes from immunoSEQ multiplex PCR, and its TCRdb copy is limited to in-frame clones, with some not included. Of about 1.1 million clones in the sample, more than 75% were seen once. The investigators split CD4+ cells into a CD45RA+ naive subset and a CD45RA-negative memory subset. This clone showed up just once. Its cognate antigen is unknown. Germline assignment: CDR1 SGHTA and CDR2 FQGTGA. The CDR3 is 15 amino acids. Trimming stripped 5 bases from V and 0 bases from J, with 13 bases between. The sample comprised memory CD4+ T cells from PBMCs. As to subset: CD45RA-negative fraction. The genes are TRBV7-3 and TRBJ1-1, with D possibly TRBD1 on 5 matching bases. The clonotype comes from a man in his late teens or twenties in good health. Some clones in this sample may be carry-over from other donors' samples. CDR3: CASSRSGTVNTEAFF. As DNA, the CDR3 is TGTGCCAGCAGCCGATCAGGGACGGTGAACACTGAAGCTTTCTTT.